This TCR beta chain originates from a study of Ad26.COV2.S vaccination and SARS-CoV-2 variants. In the study overall: Intramuscularly, Ad26.COV2.S was given either once or twice, 56 days apart.

Documented treatment: some 20 received Ad26.COV2.S at low or high dose, single or two shots; about 5 received placebo; per-sample allocation not given. Material that was analyzed had been drawn on day 63 after the first vaccine or placebo injection. TCRdb's table, derived via immunoSEQ multiplex PCR, lists solely in-frame clones and lacks some. The sample has about 410,000 clones; approximately 90% are singletons. V shed 5 bases and J shed 0 bases, with 7 bases lying between them. Germline CDR1 is WNHNN and CDR2 is SYGVQD (reference sequence). CDR3 length: 13 residues. The gene calls are TRBV10-1 and TRBJ1-1; D remains ambiguous. This TCR was sampled from a person between 18 and 65 years old who received the Ad26.COV2.S COVID-19 vaccine or a placebo. Sequencing used peripheral blood, obtained in a trial of Ad26.COV2.S vaccine versus placebo. CDR3 residues: CASSNTMNTEAFF. CDR3 sequence (DNA): TGCGCCAGCAGTAATACGATGAACACTGAAGCTTTCTTT.